Below are 21 T cell receptor beta chains sequenced from a single sample in a study of T-cell memory formation after mild COVID-19 (dated by TCRdb to the early 2020s). To prepare the library, 5' RACE was applied. Sequencer: Illumina NovaSeq 6000. TCRdb reran the public reads through fastp at Q25 and MiXCR, keeping productive beta chains. Entries that share a CDR3 protein sequence are merged under the most common genes and DNA. This sample lists about 200,000 distinct CDR3 sequences; around 18% were detected once. 2.4% of the sample is held by the ten biggest clonotypes. Sequencing used PBMCs or a T cell subset sorted from them (not recorded which). The receptors were sampled from an adult woman who had mild COVID-19 (a few samples of this study predate the infection). The sample titles of this study are shuffled in the database, so cell type and time point are left out; the donor was told from shared clones.

The CDR3 bases are TGTGCCAGCAGCTTTAGCGGGTCGGGGCAAGAGACCCAGTACTTC. It translates to CASSFSGSGQETQYF. The chain carries TRBV7-6 and TRBJ2-5; TRBD2 matches at 7 bases. The germline CDR1 and CDR2 sequences are SGHVS and FNYEAQ. J lost 2 bases, V lost 3 bases, and 6 bases had no gene match. The CDR3 is 15 amino acids. The whole variable domain, remainder taken from reference TRBV7-6 and TRBJ2-5, is GAGVSQSPRYKVTKRGQDVALRCDPISGHVSLYWYRQALGQGPEFLTYFNYEAQQDKSGLPNDRFSAERPEGSISTLTIQRTEQRDSAMYRCASSFSGSGQETQYFGPGTRLLVL.

This clonotype was counted many times. This chain connects TRBV5-1 to TRBJ1-6, with 8 positions matching TRBD1. Germline trimming cut 4 bases from V and 3 bases from J; bases unmatched to any gene: 3. Germline values: CDR1 SGHRS, CDR2 YFSETQ. The CDR3 length is 15 residues. The CDR3 reads CASSRTGYYNSPLHF. As DNA, the CDR3 is TGCGCCAGCAGCCGGACAGGGTACTATAATTCACCCCTCCACTTT. Variable domain in full (rest from reference TRBV5-1 and TRBJ1-6): KAGVTQTPRYLIKTRGQQVTLSCSPISGHRSVSWYQQTPGQGLQFLFEYFSETQRNKGNFPGRFSGRQFSNSRSEMNVSTLELGDSALYLCASSRTGYYNSPLHFGNGTRLTVT.

This clonotype was seen a single time. The chain couples TRBV5-5 to TRBJ1-5; TRBD1 might be the D (5 bases). Deletions cut 1 base from V and 7 bases from J, with 15 bases between. CDR3 length equals 15 residues. Germline loops: CDR1 SGHKS, CDR2 YYEKEE (reference sequence). The CDR3 sequence is CASSLSGHLWQPQHF. The CDR3 coding sequence is TGTGCCAGCAGCTTGAGCGGACATTTATGGCAGCCCCAGCATTTT.

This clonotype was observed a handful of times. The V and J genes are TRBV7-2 and TRBJ2-5; 8 bases are a match to TRBD2. The CDR3 spans 13 residues. From germline, CDR1 is SGHTA and CDR2 FQGNSA. V dropped 5 bases and J dropped 4; count of bases not matched to a gene: 3. In DNA form, the CDR3 reads TGTGCCAGCAGCCGGGGGGGCCTAGAGACCCAGTACTTC. Translation: CASSRGGLETQYF.

The table lists this clonotype with many counts. The CDR3 region has the DNA TGTGCCAGCAGCGGACTAGCGAAGACCCAGTACTTC. This gives the protein CASSGLAKTQYF. The chain is built from TRBV12-3 or TRBV12-4 and TRBJ2-5; 9 nucleotides agree with TRBD2. The CDR3 runs to 12 residues. V lost 6 bases to trimming and J lost 6 bases; unmatched junction nucleotides: 2.

V usage is TRBV29-1 and J usage is TRBJ1-1, with D possibly matching TRBD1 (6 bases). The CDR3 has 15 residues. V was shortened by 4 bases and J by 6 bases, with 21 bases between the two germline ends. CDR1 SQVTM and CDR2 ANQGSEA come from the germline V gene. The CDR3: CSVVGPTGIVAEAFF. The CDR3 DNA is TGCAGCGTTGTAGGTCCCACAGGGATTGTCGCTGAAGCTTTCTTT.

This clonotype has at least ten counts. The chain combines TRBV9 with TRBJ2-3; D is unclear. The V gene lost 0 bases and the J gene lost 2 bases, with 10 bases spanning the gap. The CDR3 consists of 15 residues. Germline CDR1 is SGDLS and CDR2 is YYNGEE. CDR3 DNA: TGTGCCAGCAGCGTAGTACCCCAAAACACAGATACGCAGTATTTT. It encodes CASSVVPQNTDTQYF.

In its sample, this clonotype was seen many times. This sequence joins TRBV4-1 and TRBJ2-3; 8 positions match TRBD2. The CDR3 has 17 amino acids. Germline V gives CDR1 MGHRA, CDR2 YSYEKL. The junction had 9 bases not matched to a gene; V was cut back by 4 bases and J by 0 bases. For the CDR3, the DNA is TGCGCCAGCAGCCGCGAACCTAGCGGGCCTAGCACAGATACGCAGTATTTT. This gives the protein CASSREPSGPSTDTQYF.

In its sample, this clonotype was seen a few times. This chain connects TRBV6-5 to TRBJ1-3; possibly TRBD1 for D (6 bases). CDR1 and CDR2 from the germline V gene are MNHEY and SVGAGI. The CDR3 extends over 15 amino acids. Trimming removed 8 bases at V and 2 bases at J, with 16 bases between. The DNA of the CDR3 is TGTGCCAGCTCCCTGTGGGGGGGGCCTGGAAACACCATATATTTT. Protein: CASSLWGGPGNTIYF.

The chain is built from TRBV29-1 and TRBJ2-7; D perhaps matches TRBD1 (6 bases). Deletions cut 5 bases from V and 5 bases from J, with 19 bases between. This CDR3 is built from 14 residues. Germline CDR1 SQVTM, CDR2 ANQGSEA. The CDR3 loop reads CSVREQGMINEQYF. CDR3 DNA sequence: TGCAGCGTTAGAGAACAGGGTATGATCAACGAGCAGTACTTC.

The CDR3 is CASSQDTTDTQYF. DNA of the CDR3: TGTGCCAGCAGCCAAGATACTACAGATACGCAGTATTTT. The J gene is TRBJ2-3, the V gene TRBV3-1, with D uncertain. V was cut by 0 bases and J by 3 bases, with 4 bases left in between. The CDR3 has 13 amino acids. The germline V gene encodes CDR1 LGHDT and CDR2 YNNKEL (reference sequence).

This clonotype occurred many times. The rearrangement joins TRBV12-3 or TRBV12-4 to TRBJ2-3, with no clear D. The V end lost 5 bases, the J end lost 9 bases, and 6 bases lay between the germline ends. This CDR3 comprises 10 residues. CDR3 in amino acids: CASSLSTQYF. The CDR3 DNA is TGTGCCAGCAGTCTGAGCACGCAGTATTTT.

The chain is built from TRBV7-3 and TRBJ2-1; D may correspond to TRBD1 or TRBD2 (5 bases each). The CDR3 is 15 residues long. CDR1 is SGHTA, CDR2 FQGTGA, per germline. V dropped 5 bases and J dropped 4 bases, with 15 bases sitting between them. The CDR3 DNA sequence: TGTGCCAGCAGCCGAGGGGCCTCCGGGTACAATGAGCAGTTCTTC. Its translation is CASSRGASGYNEQFF.

V usage is TRBV7-2 and J usage is TRBJ1-2, with D perhaps TRBD1 (5 bases). CDR1 SGHTA and CDR2 FQGNSA come from the germline V gene. The germline V and J ends were trimmed by 1 base and 12 bases, with 18 bases remaining between them. The CDR3 has 14 residues. The CDR3 spells CASSLGGPDKDHTF. For the CDR3, the DNA is TGTGCCAGCAGCTTAGGGGGCCCGGACAAGGATCACACCTTC.

This clonotype has a handful of counts. The V call is TRBV20-1, the J call TRBJ2-7; tentatively, D is TRBD1 (5 bases). Germline lookup yields CDR1 DFQATT and CDR2 SNEGSKA (reference sequence). CDR3 length equals 14 residues. V shed 1 base and J shed 7 bases, with 17 bases lying between them. In DNA, the CDR3 is TGCAGTGCTAGAGCTGGACATAACTCAGGGGAGCAGTACTTC. Amino acids: CSARAGHNSGEQYF.

The chain links TRBV12-3 or TRBV12-4 to TRBJ1-5; D is unresolved. The CDR3 totals 12 residues. V lost 5 bases and J lost 7, with 9 bases in between. CDR3 DNA sequence: TGTGCCAGCAGTAAGGGTTGGCAGCCCCAGCATTTT. Translated, it gives CASSKGWQPQHF.

The genes are TRBV6-5 and TRBJ2-3; maybe TRBD2 (6 bases). The CDR3 covers 12 residues. The V gene's germline CDR1 is MNHEY and CDR2 SVGAGI. Trimming took off 11 bases at V and 3 bases at J, with 12 bases between the two ends. The CDR3 reads CASATSTDTQYF. CDR3 DNA sequence: TGTGCCTCAGCGACTAGTACAGATACGCAGTATTTT.

This clonotype was counted a few times. This chain joins TRBV5-1 and TRBJ2-2; 9 bases are shared with TRBD1. Germline loops: CDR1 SGHRS, CDR2 YFSETQ. J lost 5 bases, V lost 4 bases, and 6 bases had no gene match. This CDR3 has 15 amino acids. The chain's CDR3 is CASSPGQGLTGELFF. In DNA form, the CDR3 reads TGCGCCAGCAGCCCGGGACAGGGTTTGACCGGGGAGCTGTTTTTT.

This clonotype was counted between two and nine times. The chain is built from TRBV10-3 and TRBJ1-2, with D possibly being TRBD1 (5 bases). In germline, CDR1 is ENHRY, CDR2 SYGVKD. The germline V and J ends were trimmed by 10 bases and 6 bases, with 12 bases remaining between them. The CDR3 length is 11 residues. The CDR3 spells CATRAGDGYTF. CDR3 nucleotide sequence: TGTGCCACCCGGGCGGGGGATGGCTACACCTTC.

This chain connects TRBV11-3 to TRBJ2-5; 8 bases align to TRBD2. This CDR3 spans 15 amino acids. V gave up 1 base and J gave up 1 base; unmatched junction bases: 2. CDR1 SGHNT and CDR2 YENEEA come from the germline V gene. The CDR3 DNA reads as TGTGCCAGCAGCTTAGCACTAGCGGTCCAAGAGACCCAGTACTTC. Its protein is CASSLALAVQETQYF.

The table lists this clonotype with a few counts. The genes are TRBV29-1 and TRBJ2-7, with D possibly matching TRBD1 (5 bases). There are 14 residues in the CDR3. The germline gives CDR1 SQVTM, CDR2 ANQGSEA. Between the trimmed V and J ends, which lost 6 bases and 2 bases, there was a span of 17 bases. As DNA, the CDR3 is TGCAGCGTGGACGCTGCAGGGTGGGCCTACGAGCAGTACTTC. Protein product: CSVDAAGWAYEQYF.